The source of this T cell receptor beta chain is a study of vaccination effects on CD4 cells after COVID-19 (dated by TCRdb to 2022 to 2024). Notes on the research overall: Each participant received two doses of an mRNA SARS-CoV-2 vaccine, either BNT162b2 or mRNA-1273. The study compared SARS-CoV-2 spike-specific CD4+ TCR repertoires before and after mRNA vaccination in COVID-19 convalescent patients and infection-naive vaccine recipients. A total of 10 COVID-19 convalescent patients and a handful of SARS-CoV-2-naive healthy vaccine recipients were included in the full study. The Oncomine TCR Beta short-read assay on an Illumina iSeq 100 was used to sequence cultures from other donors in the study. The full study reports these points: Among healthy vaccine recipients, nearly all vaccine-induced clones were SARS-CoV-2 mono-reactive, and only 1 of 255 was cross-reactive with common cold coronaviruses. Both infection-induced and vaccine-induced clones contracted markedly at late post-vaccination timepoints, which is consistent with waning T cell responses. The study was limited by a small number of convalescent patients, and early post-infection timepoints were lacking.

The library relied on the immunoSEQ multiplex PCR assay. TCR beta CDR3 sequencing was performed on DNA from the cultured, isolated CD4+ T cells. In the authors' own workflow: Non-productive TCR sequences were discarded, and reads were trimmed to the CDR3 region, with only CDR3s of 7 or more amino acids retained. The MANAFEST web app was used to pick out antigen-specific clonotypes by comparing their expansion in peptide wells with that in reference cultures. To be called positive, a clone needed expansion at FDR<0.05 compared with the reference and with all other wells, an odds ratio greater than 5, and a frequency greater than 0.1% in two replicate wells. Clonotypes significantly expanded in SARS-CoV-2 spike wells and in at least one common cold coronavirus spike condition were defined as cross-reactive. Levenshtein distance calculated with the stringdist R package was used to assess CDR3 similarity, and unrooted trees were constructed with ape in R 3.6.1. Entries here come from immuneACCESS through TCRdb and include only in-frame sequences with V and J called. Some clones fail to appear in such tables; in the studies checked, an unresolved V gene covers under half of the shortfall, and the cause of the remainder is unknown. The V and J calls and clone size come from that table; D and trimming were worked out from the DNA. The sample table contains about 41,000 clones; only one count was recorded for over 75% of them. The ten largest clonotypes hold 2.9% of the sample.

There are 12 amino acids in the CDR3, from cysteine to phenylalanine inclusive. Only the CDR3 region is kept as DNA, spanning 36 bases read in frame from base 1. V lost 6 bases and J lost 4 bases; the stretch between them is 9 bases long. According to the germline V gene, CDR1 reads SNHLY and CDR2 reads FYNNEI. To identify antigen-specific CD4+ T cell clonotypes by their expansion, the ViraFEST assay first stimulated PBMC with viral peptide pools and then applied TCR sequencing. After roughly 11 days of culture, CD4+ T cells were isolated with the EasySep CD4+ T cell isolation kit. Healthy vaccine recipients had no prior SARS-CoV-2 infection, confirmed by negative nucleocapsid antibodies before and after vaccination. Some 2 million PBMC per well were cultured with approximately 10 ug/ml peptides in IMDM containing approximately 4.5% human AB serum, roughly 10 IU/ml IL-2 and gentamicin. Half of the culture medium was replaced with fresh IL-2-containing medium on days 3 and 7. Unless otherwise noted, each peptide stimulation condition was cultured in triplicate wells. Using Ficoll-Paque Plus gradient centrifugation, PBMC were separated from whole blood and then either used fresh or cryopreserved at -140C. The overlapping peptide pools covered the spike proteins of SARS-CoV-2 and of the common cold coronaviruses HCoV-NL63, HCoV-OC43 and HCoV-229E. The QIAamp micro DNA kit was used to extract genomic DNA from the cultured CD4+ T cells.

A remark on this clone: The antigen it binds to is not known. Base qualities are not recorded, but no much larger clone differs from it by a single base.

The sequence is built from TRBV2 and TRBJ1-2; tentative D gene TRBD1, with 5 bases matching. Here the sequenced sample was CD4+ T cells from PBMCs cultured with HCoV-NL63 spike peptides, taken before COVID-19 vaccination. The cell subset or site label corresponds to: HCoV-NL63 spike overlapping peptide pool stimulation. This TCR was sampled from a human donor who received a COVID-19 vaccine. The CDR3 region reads CASSPDSYGYTF. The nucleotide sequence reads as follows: TGTGCCAGCAGCCCCGACAGCTATGGCTACACCTTC.